These 29 T cell receptor beta chains share one sample of origin, sequenced in a study of blood T cell repertoires in COVID-19. The repertoire was sequenced with immunoSEQ multiplex PCR; TCRdb's copy has only in-frame clones and lacks some. The sample holds some 45,000 clones, more than 80% seen once. Sequencing was performed on peripheral blood. All receptors derive from a man of 80 years or more in a cohort sampled during active COVID-19.

This clone showed up just once. The chain joins TRBV2 to TRBJ2-5; TRBD1 might be the D (6 bases). The germline V and J ends were trimmed by 6 bases and 2 bases, with 10 bases remaining between them. The CDR3 extends over 13 amino acids. Germline CDR1 SNHLY, CDR2 FYNNEI. The CDR3 nucleotides read TGTGCCAGCAGGAGGGGGAAGCAAGAGACCCAGTACTTC. Amino acid sequence: CASRRGKQETQYF.

The rearrangement uses TRBV5-1 and TRBJ2-3; tentatively, D is TRBD1 (6 bases). The CDR3 has 16 residues. Deletions cut 4 bases from V and 0 bases from J, with 15 bases between. Germline V lookup: CDR1 SGHRS, CDR2 YFSETQ. The CDR3 region is CASSKTGLPSTDTQYF. The CDR3 coding sequence is TGCGCCAGCAGCAAGACAGGCCTTCCTAGCACAGATACGCAGTATTTT.

This clone was counted only a few times. This chain uses TRBV14 with TRBJ2-2, with D possibly matching TRBD1 (6 bases). The CDR3 is 14 residues long. The V end was cut by 1 base, the J end by 5 bases, with 8 bases between. Germline values: CDR1 SGHDN, CDR2 FVKESK. CDR3 bases: TGTGCCAGCAGCCAAGGGGGGCGAACCGGGGAGCTGTTTTTT. This sequence encodes CASSQGGRTGELFF. The entire variable domain, with the rest obtained from reference TRBV14 and TRBJ2-2, is as follows: EAGVTQFPSHSVIEKGQTVTLRCDPISGHDNLYWYRRVMGKEIKFLLHFVKESKQDESGMPNNRFLAERTGGTYSTLKVQPAELEDSGVYFCASSQGGRTGELFFGEGSRLTVL.

This chain uses TRBV29-1 with TRBJ2-7, with D uncertain. Germline CDR1 SQVTM, CDR2 ANQGSEA. The CDR3 extends over 11 amino acids. The CDR3 here is CTIPLYEEQYF. CDR3 bases: TGCACCATTCCCCTTTACGAGGAGCAGTACTTC.

The V and J genes are TRBV19 and TRBJ2-3; D might be TRBD1 (8 bases). There are 15 residues in the CDR3. The V and J ends lost 4 bases and 5 bases respectively, with 16 bases between them. Germline-derived CDR1 and CDR2 are LNHDA and SQIVND (reference sequence). The CDR3 nucleotides read TGTGCCAGTAGTACACCACAGGGGGGGGAAGATACGCAGTATTTT. Its translation is CASSTPQGGEDTQYF.

The genes are TRBV24-1 and TRBJ2-3; a weak D match, TRBD1 (5 bases). The CDR3 runs 14 residues. The V end lost 4 bases, the J end lost 9 bases, and 16 bases lay between the germline ends. In germline, CDR1 is KGHDR, CDR2 SFDVKD. DNA of the CDR3: TGTGCCACCAGTGACACAGATACCGCAGGGACGCAGTATTTT. It specifies CATSDTDTAGTQYF.

J is TRBJ1-1 and V is TRBV18; D is undetermined. CDR1 KGHSH and CDR2 LQKENI come from the germline V gene. V lost 4 bases to trimming and J lost 2 bases, with 11 bases between them. This CDR3 contains 14 residues. The CDR3 DNA is TGTGCCAGCTCACTGCTCACTGTTAACACTGAAGCTTTCTTT. This gives the protein CASSLLTVNTEAFF.

This rearrangement joins TRBV18 to TRBJ1-5, with TRBD1 as a possible D gene (5 bases). Trimming removed 3 bases at V and 5 bases at J, with 14 bases between. The germline V gene encodes CDR1 KGHSH and CDR2 LQKENI. This CDR3 region has 15 residues. The CDR3 coding sequence is TGTGCCAGCTCACCCGGCAGGGATGAGGATCAGCCCCAGCATTTT. Translation: CASSPGRDEDQPQHF.

This clone was detected a few times. The gene calls are TRBV19 and TRBJ1-2; no firm D call. Germline CDR1 is LNHDA and CDR2 is SQIVND (reference sequence). CDR3 length: 14 residues. Trimming removed 7 bases from V and 0 bases from J, with 12 bases in between. CDR3 region: CASKLRNPNYGYTF. The DNA for the CDR3 is TGTGCCAGTAAACTCAGGAACCCTAACTATGGCTACACCTTC.

The J gene is TRBJ2-7, the V gene TRBV28, with 9 positions matching TRBD1. Germline CDR1 and CDR2: MDHEN and SYDVKM. This CDR3 has 15 residues. The trim removed 5 bases at V and 4 bases at J, leaving 9 bases unmatched. Here the CDR3 DNA reads TGTGCCAGCAGTCCCGCCGGGACAGGGATGTACGAGCAGTACTTC. Its translation is CASSPAGTGMYEQYF.

The rearrangement uses TRBV24-1 and TRBJ2-7, with 7 bases matching TRBD1. Trimming took 1 base from V and 0 from J; bases not matched to a gene: 5. The CDR3 runs to 16 residues. Germline lookup yields CDR1 KGHDR and CDR2 SFDVKD. The CDR3 protein is CATSDFGDSLSYEQYF. The CDR3 coding sequence is TGTGCCACCAGTGATTTTGGGGACAGCCTCTCCTACGAGCAGTACTTC.

V usage is TRBV30 and J usage is TRBJ1-2; tentative D call: TRBD1 (6 bases). Per the germline V gene, CDR1 is GTSNPN and CDR2 is SVGIG (reference sequence). Trimming took off 2 bases at V and 13 bases at J, with 11 bases between the two ends. There are 10 residues in the CDR3. CDR3 bases: TGTGCCTGGAGTAGACAGGCCCCCACCTTC. Protein: CAWSRQAPTF.

V and J are TRBV24-1 and TRBJ2-1; D is uncertain. Germline V CDR1 and CDR2: KGHDR, SFDVKD. V was cut by 4 bases and J by 4 bases, with 4 bases left in between. There are 12 residues in the CDR3. The CDR3 bases are TGTGCCACCAGTGACCTATACAATGAGCAGTTCTTC. Translating gives CATSDLYNEQFF.

The V gene is TRBV11-1, the J gene TRBJ2-3; 8 bases fit TRBD2. V was clipped by 2 bases and J by 10 bases; unmatched bases: 11. Per the germline V gene, CDR1 is SGHAT and CDR2 is FQDESV (reference sequence). The CDR3 has 15 amino acids. CDR3 DNA sequence: TGTGCCAGCAGCTTACCCGGGACTAGAGGGGCATCGCAGTATTTT. It codes for CASSLPGTRGASQYF.

The V call is TRBV7-9, the J call TRBJ2-3; TRBD2 matches at 13 bases. Trimming removed 0 bases from V and 4 bases from J; junction bases left unmatched: 7. Per the germline V gene, CDR1 is SEHNR and CDR2 is FQNEAQ (reference sequence). This CDR3 contains 18 residues. CDR3 in amino acids: CASSLAGLAGTRADTQYF. CDR3 sequence (DNA): TGTGCCAGCAGCTTAGCGGGACTAGCGGGGACGAGGGCAGATACGCAGTATTTT.

This chain connects TRBV7-2 to TRBJ2-7, with no clear D. Trimming took 5 bases from V and 6 from J, leaving 20 bases between them. This CDR3 is built from 15 residues. Per germline, CDR1 SGHTA and CDR2 FQGNSA. The CDR3 DNA reads TGTGCCAGCAGCCCACAACAGATTACCACGGCCGAGCAGTACTTC. It codes for CASSPQQITTAEQYF.

The J gene is TRBJ1-1, the V gene TRBV30; D uncertain. This CDR3 has 11 residues. Germline values: CDR1 GTSNPN, CDR2 SVGIG (reference sequence). V was trimmed by 1 base and J by 8 bases, leaving 8 bases between them. The CDR3 coding sequence is TGTGCCTGGAGTGATCGGAGGGAAGCTTTCTTT. It translates to CAWSDRREAFF.

The CDR3 DNA reads TGCGCCAGCAGCTCAGGGGGTAGCGGGAGCTCCTACGAGCAGTACTTC. This sequence encodes CASSSGGSGSSYEQYF. The chain has TRBV5-1 and TRBJ2-7, with 9 positions matching TRBD2. V gave up 3 bases and J gave up 0 bases; unmatched junction bases: 7. Germline V CDR1 and CDR2: SGHRS, YFSETQ. The CDR3 runs 16 residues.

This clone has only a few counts. The J gene is TRBJ2-1, the V gene TRBV28; TRBD1 aligns across 11 bases. Unmatched junction bases numbered 12, after V lost 5 bases and J lost 9 bases. This CDR3 is built from 16 residues. Germline-derived CDR1 and CDR2 are MDHEN and SYDVKM. DNA for the CDR3: TGTGCCAGCAGTCGGACAGGGGGCGATAGCAGGAGTGAGCAGTTCTTC. Its protein is CASSRTGGDSRSEQFF.

The genes are TRBV28 and TRBJ2-7, with 9 nucleotides matching TRBD2. Germline assignment: CDR1 MDHEN and CDR2 SYDVKM. V lost 6 bases, J lost 0 bases, and 6 bases stayed unmatched. The CDR3 sequence is 15 residues long. The CDR3 region is CASRILSGSSYEQYF. Written as DNA, the CDR3 is TGTGCCAGCAGGATCCTTAGCGGGAGCTCCTACGAGCAGTACTTC.

The chain carries TRBV7-9 and TRBJ1-4; D gene ambiguous. Trimming shortened V by 1 base and J by 4 bases, and 7 bases separated the two germline ends. CDR1 and CDR2 (germline): SEHNR, FQNEAQ (reference sequence). The CDR3 runs 14 residues. CDR3 loop: CASSLERDNEKLFF. The CDR3 coding sequence is TGTGCCAGCAGCTTAGAGAGAGATAATGAAAAACTGTTTTTT.

A single count supports this clone. The V gene is TRBV18, the J gene TRBJ2-3; no reliable D call. The length of the CDR3 is 18 residues. Germline assignment: CDR1 KGHSH and CDR2 LQKENI. Trimming pared 1 base from V and 0 bases from J, leaving 17 bases between. The CDR3 protein is CASSPRAGAGSSTDTQYF. In nucleotides, the CDR3 is TGTGCCAGCTCACCACGGGCAGGCGCCGGTTCGAGCACAGATACGCAGTATTTT.

CDR3 coding DNA: TGTGCCAGCAGTCCCAGGATTAACTATGGCTACACCTTC. This translates into CASSPRINYGYTF. The rearrangement uses TRBV28 and TRBJ1-2; no clear D. Trimming removed 5 bases at V and 1 base at J, with 8 bases between. Germline V gives CDR1 MDHEN, CDR2 SYDVKM. The CDR3 is 13 residues long.

This chain joins TRBV5-4 and TRBJ2-5; 7 bases map to TRBD2. With 0 bases clipped from V and 2 bases from J, the junction kept 10 bases outside the gene matches. The CDR3 is 17 amino acids. Per the germline V gene, CDR1 is SGHNT and CDR2 is YYREEE (reference sequence). The DNA for the CDR3 is TGTGCCAGCAGCTTGGGGGGGGGTTTAGGCAATCAAGAGACCCAGTACTTC. This codes for CASSLGGGLGNQETQYF.

The V call is TRBV10-3, the J call TRBJ2-7; a weak D match, TRBD2 (5 bases). The CDR3 sequence is 13 residues long. Germline loops: CDR1 ENHRY, CDR2 SYGVKD. V was cut by 3 bases and J by 5 bases, with 11 bases left in between. Here the CDR3 reads CAISDTPGDEQYF. The CDR3 region has the DNA TGTGCCATCAGTGATACTCCCGGGGACGAGCAGTACTTC.

This clone was recorded a few times. The V call is TRBV7-9, the J call TRBJ2-3; D possibly corresponds to TRBD2 (5 bases). V dropped 3 bases and J dropped 0 bases, with 10 bases sitting between them. Germline V lookup: CDR1 SEHNR, CDR2 FQNEAQ (reference sequence). The CDR3 is made up of 15 amino acids. The CDR3: CASSFGVASTDTQYF. The DNA of the CDR3 is TGTGCCAGCAGCTTCGGGGTAGCGAGCACAGATACGCAGTATTTT.

This rearrangement joins TRBV12-3 or TRBV12-4 to TRBJ1-1, with D uncertain. The CDR3 contains 13 residues. The ends were cut back, 1 base at V and 6 bases at J, with 9 bases in the middle. DNA of the CDR3: TGTGCCAGCAGTTTAGGGCAGGTCTCTGAAGCTTTCTTT. Its protein product is CASSLGQVSEAFF.

J is TRBJ2-3 and V is TRBV5-4; 8 nucleotides match TRBD2. Per the germline V gene, CDR1 is SGHNT and CDR2 is YYREEE (reference sequence). With V trimmed by 4 bases and J by 3 bases, 7 bases remained unmatched. This CDR3 is built from 15 residues. CDR3 protein: CASSRRAGGTDTQYF. In nucleotides, the CDR3 is TGTGCCAGCAGCCGACGGGCGGGAGGAACAGATACGCAGTATTTT.

The chain couples TRBV7-2 to TRBJ1-1; 12 positions match TRBD1. Germline V CDR1 and CDR2: SGHTA, FQGNSA. This CDR3 spans 15 amino acids. J gave up 9 bases and V 1 base, and 6 bases lay outside the gene matches. CDR3 coding DNA: TGTGCCAGCAGCTTAGAGGGACAGGGGGCCTCAAAAGCTTTCTTT. Residues: CASSLEGQGASKAFF.